Shown below are 27 T cell receptor beta chains from a single sample sequenced in a study of T cells in Graves' hyperthyroidism and ophthalmopathy. Amplified regions were TCR beta CDR3 sequences from RNA transcripts. Carried out on the TCR CDR3, a first-round RT-PCR used the HTBI primer set. MiXCR, applied by TCRdb to the multiplex PCR reads, yields one record per CDR3 protein. The sample holds about 400,000 distinct CDR3 sequences, 15% to 17% seen once. The sample comprised blood. Source of these receptors: a woman between 18 and 29 years old with Graves' hyperthyroidism that later progressed to Graves' ophthalmopathy.

This clonotype appeared a single time. This rearrangement joins TRBV4-3 to TRBJ2-1; TRBD1 matches 8 bases. The junction had 4 bases not matched to a gene; V was cut back by 0 bases and J by 3 bases. The CDR3 sequence is 16 residues long. Germline-derived CDR1 and CDR2 are LGHNA and YSLEER. This chain's CDR3 is CASSQDYRGFYNEQFF. The CDR3 bases are TGCGCCAGCAGCCAAGATTACAGGGGGTTCTACAATGAGCAGTTCTTC.

This clonotype was picked up many times. This chain links TRBV5-1 with TRBJ1-1; D might be TRBD1 (6 bases). This CDR3 comprises 12 residues. Germline assignment: CDR1 SGHRS and CDR2 YFSETQ. The ends were cut back, 5 bases at V and 6 bases at J, with 11 bases in the middle. Here the CDR3 reads CASSRGGAEAFF. The DNA of the CDR3 is TGCGCCAGCAGTAGGGGGGGGGCTGAAGCTTTCTTT.

This chain links TRBV28 with TRBJ2-7; D gene uncertain. Germline CDR1 is MDHEN and CDR2 is SYDVKM. The V gene lost 3 bases and the J gene lost 5 bases, with 5 bases spanning the gap. The CDR3 covers 11 residues. Here the CDR3 DNA reads TGTGCCAGCAGTTTGGAAGACGAGCAGTACTTC. Amino acid sequence: CASSLEDEQYF.

This clonotype was seen a handful of times. V and J are TRBV6-1 and TRBJ1-5; no definite D call. This CDR3 is 13 amino acids long. Germline-derived CDR1 and CDR2 are MNHNS and SASEGT. The V end was cut by 5 bases, the J end by 5 bases, with 10 bases between. The CDR3 nucleotides are TGTGCCAGCAGTCCGTCCGGACATCAGCCCCAGCATTTT. This encodes CASSPSGHQPQHF.

In its sample, this clonotype was seen many times. This chain uses TRBV5-1 with TRBJ2-1; TRBD2 matches at 9 bases. The CDR3 spans 16 residues. V shed 4 bases and J 4 bases; nucleotides not matched to a gene: 9. CDR1 is SGHRS and CDR2 is YFSETQ in the germline V gene. CDR3 protein: CASSPPRAGGYNEQFF. For the CDR3, the DNA is TGCGCCAGCAGCCCTCCCAGAGCGGGAGGTTACAATGAGCAGTTCTTC. The full variable domain, rest sourced from reference TRBV5-1 and TRBJ2-1, is KAGVTQTPRYLIKTRGQQVTLSCSPISGHRSVSWYQQTPGQGLQFLFEYFSETQRNKGNFPGRFSGRQFSNSRSEMNVSTLELGDSALYLCASSPPRAGGYNEQFFGPGTRLTVL.

In this sample, this clonotype turned up many times. The genes are TRBV24-1 and TRBJ2-5, with D possibly TRBD2 on 5 matching bases. This CDR3 contains 13 residues. V gave up 11 bases and J gave up 5 bases, with 17 bases separating them. CDR1 and CDR2 (germline): KGHDR, SFDVKD. The CDR3 DNA follows: TGTGCCAGTCAAGGGAGTCCTGAGGAGACCCAGTACTTC. Amino acid sequence: CASQGSPEETQYF.

This sequence joins TRBV20-1 and TRBJ1-2; weak D call: TRBD1 (5 bases). This CDR3 is built from 18 residues. V was clipped by 4 bases and J by 0 bases, with 24 bases between them. Germline V lookup: CDR1 DFQATT, CDR2 SNEGSKA (reference sequence). The CDR3 reads CSANGVARGFPSNYGYTF. In nucleotides, the CDR3 is TGCAGTGCTAACGGGGTTGCGCGGGGGTTTCCCTCTAACTATGGCTACACCTTC.

This clonotype was detected many times. The chain couples TRBV24-1 to TRBJ1-1, with 7 nucleotides matching TRBD1. Germline CDR1 is KGHDR and CDR2 is SFDVKD. The trim removed 1 base at V and 7 bases at J, leaving 5 bases unmatched. This CDR3 spans 14 amino acids. The CDR3 is CATSDLLGTDEAFF. The CDR3 DNA sequence: TGTGCCACCAGTGATTTATTAGGGACAGATGAAGCTTTCTTT.

V and J are TRBV4-2 and TRBJ2-7, with 7 bases that match TRBD2. Germline CDR1 reads LGHNA; CDR2 reads YNFKEQ. Germline trimming cut 3 bases from V and 6 bases from J; bases unmatched to any gene: 11. There are 15 residues in the CDR3. As DNA, the CDR3 is TGTGCCAGCAGCCATGGACTAGACCCTCGTGGCGAGCAGTACTTC. Its translation: CASSHGLDPRGEQYF.

The rearrangement uses TRBV2 and TRBJ2-6; no clear D. Germline V gene data show CDR1 as SNHLY and CDR2 as FYNNEI. CDR3 length: 14 amino acids. Trimming cost V 4 bases and J 4 bases, with 8 bases left between them. The CDR3 here is CASSAVAGANVLTF. DNA of the CDR3: TGTGCCAGCAGTGCGGTCGCCGGGGCCAACGTCCTGACTTTC.

Ten or more counts support this clonotype. J is TRBJ1-2 and V is TRBV7-3; D remains unclear. Germline V gives CDR1 SGHTA, CDR2 FQGTGA. This CDR3 spans 16 amino acids. V dropped 5 bases and J dropped 0 bases, with 16 bases sitting between them. This CDR3 is CASSPYGGTSNYGYTF. CDR3 nucleotide sequence: TGTGCCAGCAGCCCGTACGGCGGTACCTCTAACTATGGCTACACCTTC.

This clonotype has ten or more counts. The rearrangement uses TRBV13 and TRBJ2-7, with 10 bases fitting TRBD2. Trimming at V came to 2 bases and at J to 4 bases, leaving 5 bases not matched to a gene. This CDR3 has 15 residues. The germline CDR1 and CDR2 sequences are PRHDT and FYEKMQ (reference sequence). For the CDR3, the DNA is TGTGCCAGCAGCTTATACCCTAGCGGGAGTTACGAGCAGTACTTC. Translated, it gives CASSLYPSGSYEQYF.

This clonotype was found many times. This sequence joins TRBV9 and TRBJ1-2, with D perhaps TRBD1 (6 bases). The CDR3 is 14 residues long. Trimming shortened V by 3 bases and J by 4 bases, and 13 bases separated the two germline ends. Germline lookup yields CDR1 SGDLS and CDR2 YYNGEE. CDR3: CASSEATGLYGYTF. The DNA of the CDR3 is TGTGCCAGCAGCGAGGCAACAGGGCTCTATGGCTACACCTTC.

This clonotype turned up a few times. This chain uses TRBV7-9 with TRBJ2-7; 12 bases map to TRBD2. Trimming at V came to 7 bases and at J to 4 bases, leaving 14 bases not matched to a gene. This CDR3 comprises 17 residues. Looked up from germline, CDR1 is SEHNR and CDR2 is FQNEAQ (reference sequence). The CDR3 DNA follows: TGTGCCAGCACCGCGTACTCGACTAGCGGGAGAACGTACGAGCAGTACTTC. Its translation: CASTAYSTSGRTYEQYF.

This clonotype has only a few counts. The chain carries TRBV4-2 and TRBJ2-7; D perhaps matches TRBD2 (6 bases). Germline values: CDR1 LGHNA, CDR2 YNFKEQ. This CDR3 is 14 amino acids long. Trimming shortened V by 2 bases and J by 6 bases, and 14 bases separated the two germline ends. The DNA for the CDR3 is TGTGCCAGCAGCCAATCGCGGGATGGGGGCGAGCAGTACTTC. Its translation: CASSQSRDGGEQYF.

This clonotype was seen ten or more times. For the CDR3, the DNA is TGTGCCGACCCGGGAGCGGGAGTAATTCCAGATACGCAGTATTTT. Protein product: CADPGAGVIPDTQYF. V usage is TRBV9 and J usage is TRBJ2-3, with 8 bases identical to TRBD2. CDR1 is SGDLS, CDR2 YYNGEE, per germline. This CDR3 region has 15 residues. V gave up 10 bases and J gave up 4 bases; unmatched junction bases: 14.

To note about this clonotype: A much larger clone is a single base away; this may be a read error. The gene calls are TRBV27 and TRBJ2-2; no definite D call. Germline-derived CDR1 and CDR2 are MNHEY and SMNVEV (reference sequence). This CDR3 has 13 amino acids. The V and J ends lost 0 bases and 7 bases respectively, with 6 bases between them. CDR3 sequence reads: CASSLSVVGELFF. The DNA of the CDR3 is TGTGCCAGCAGTTTATCGGTGGTCGGGGAGCTGTTTTTT.

This clonotype was seen ten or more times. The rearrangement joins TRBV12-3 or TRBV12-4 to TRBJ2-7; D is perhaps TRBD2 (5 bases). The CDR3 contains 14 residues. V lost 1 base to trimming and J lost 2 bases, with 9 bases between them. Here the CDR3 reads CASSLGLRAYEQYF. The CDR3 DNA reads as TGTGCCAGCAGTTTAGGACTGCGGGCCTACGAGCAGTACTTC.

There are a few counts of this clonotype. This chain links TRBV6-1 with TRBJ1-5; D gene uncertain. Trimming left V 2 bases short and J 3 bases short, with 8 bases between. CDR3 size: 14 residues. Per the germline V gene, CDR1 is MNHNS and CDR2 is SASEGT. The CDR3 sequence: CASSEWETNQPQHF. CDR3 sequence (DNA): TGTGCCAGCAGTGAATGGGAAACCAATCAGCCCCAGCATTTT.

This clonotype was detected many times. The chain couples TRBV28 to TRBJ2-7; 7 bases fit TRBD1. The V segment lost 5 bases and the J segment 5 bases; nucleotides outside the gene matches: 6. The CDR3 runs to 13 residues. Germline CDR1 and CDR2: MDHEN and SYDVKM. The CDR3 sequence: CASSINRGHEQYF. The CDR3 bases are TGTGCCAGCAGTATAAACAGGGGCCACGAGCAGTACTTC.

The chain carries TRBV11-3 and TRBJ2-1, with TRBD2 matching over 9 bases. Trimming cost V 5 bases and J 2 bases; bases outside gene matches: 7. CDR1 SGHNT and CDR2 YENEEA come from the germline V gene. The CDR3 loop spans 16 amino acids. CDR3 loop: CASSIRLAAPYNEQFF. The DNA of the CDR3 is TGTGCCAGCAGCATCAGACTAGCGGCACCCTACAATGAGCAGTTCTTC.

CDR3 region: CASSPRTSGRARDTQYF. Written as DNA, the CDR3 is TGTGCCAGCAGCCCCAGGACTAGCGGGAGGGCCAGGGATACGCAGTATTTT. The genes are TRBV9 and TRBJ2-3; TRBD2 matches at 15 bases. Germline lookup yields CDR1 SGDLS and CDR2 YYNGEE. The CDR3 is 17 amino acids. V trimming: 4 bases; J trimming: 6 bases; junction bases outside the gene matches: 9.

This clonotype was detected ten times or more. The CDR3 coding sequence is TGTGCCAGCAGCTCCGTAAGGGTGGGCTATGGCTACACCTTC. Translation gives CASSSVRVGYGYTF. V usage is TRBV11-2 and J usage is TRBJ1-2, with D hard to call. This CDR3 has 14 residues. With 4 bases removed from V and 4 bases from J, the gap between germline ends came to 13 bases. CDR1 is SGHAT and CDR2 is FQNNGV in the germline V gene.

This clonotype has ten or more counts. The rearrangement joins TRBV6-1 to TRBJ2-1; the D gene is possibly TRBD1 (7 bases). Germline loops: CDR1 MNHNS, CDR2 SASEGT. The CDR3 has 15 amino acids. The V end lost 4 bases, the J end lost 2 bases, and 12 bases lay between the germline ends. DNA of the CDR3: TGTGCCAGCAGTGTTACAGGGGAGGCCTACAATGAGCAGTTCTTC. Encoded protein: CASSVTGEAYNEQFF.

This clonotype was counted many times. The genes are TRBV30 and TRBJ2-7; weak D call: TRBD2 (6 bases). Deletions cut 7 bases from V and 5 bases from J, with 18 bases between. Germline CDR1 GTSNPN, CDR2 SVGIG (reference sequence). This CDR3 contains 13 residues. CDR3 in DNA: TGTGCCTCGAGATACCGGGGGTACCACGAGCAGTACTTC. It is translated as CASRYRGYHEQYF.

CDR3 DNA: TGTGCCAGCAGCTTTATCGCGTGGGGGGCGCATCTCTACAATGAGCAGTTCTTC. Amino acid sequence: CASSFIAWGAHLYNEQFF. V is TRBV7-2 and J is TRBJ2-1, with D perhaps TRBD1 or TRBD2 (6 bases each). CDR3 length: 18 residues. Per the germline V gene, CDR1 is SGHTA and CDR2 is FQGNSA. V was cut by 3 bases and J by 3 bases, with 21 bases left in between.

The chain uses TRBV20-1 and TRBJ2-7; 7 bases are shared with TRBD2. J lost 1 base, V lost 4 bases, and 16 bases had no gene match. CDR1 DFQATT and CDR2 SNEGSKA come from the germline V gene (reference sequence). The CDR3 totals 17 residues. The DNA for the CDR3 is TGCAGTGCTATCGACGAAGAAAACCGAGCGGGGTCCTACGAGCAGTACTTC. Its translation: CSAIDEENRAGSYEQYF.